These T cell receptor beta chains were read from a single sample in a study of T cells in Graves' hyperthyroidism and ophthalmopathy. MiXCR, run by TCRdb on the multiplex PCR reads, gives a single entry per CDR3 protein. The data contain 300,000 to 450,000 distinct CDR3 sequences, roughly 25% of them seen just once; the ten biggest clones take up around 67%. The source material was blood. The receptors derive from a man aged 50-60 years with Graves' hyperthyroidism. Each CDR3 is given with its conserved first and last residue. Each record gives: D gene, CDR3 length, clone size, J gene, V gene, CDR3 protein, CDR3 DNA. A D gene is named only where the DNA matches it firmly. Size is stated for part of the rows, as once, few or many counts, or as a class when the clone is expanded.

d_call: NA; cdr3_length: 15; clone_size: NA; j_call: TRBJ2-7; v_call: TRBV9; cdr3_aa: CASSPGTASRSEQYF; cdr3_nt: TGTGCCAGCAGCCCCGGGACCGCCTCCCGTTCCGAGCAGTACTTC
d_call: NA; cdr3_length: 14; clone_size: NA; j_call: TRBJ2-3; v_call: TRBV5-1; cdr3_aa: CASSARGPADTQYF; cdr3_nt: TGCGCCAGCAGCGCCCGAGGGCCCGCAGATACGCAGTATTTT
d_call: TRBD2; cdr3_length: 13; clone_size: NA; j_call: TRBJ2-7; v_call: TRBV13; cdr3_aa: CASSVGGSYEQYF; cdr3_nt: TGTGCCAGCAGTGTAGGCGGGAGCTACGAGCAGTACTTC
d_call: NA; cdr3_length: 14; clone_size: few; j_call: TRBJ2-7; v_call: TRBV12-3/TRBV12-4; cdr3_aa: CASSLYTNSYEQYF; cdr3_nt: TGTGCCAGCAGTTTATACACGAACTCCTACGAGCAGTACTTC
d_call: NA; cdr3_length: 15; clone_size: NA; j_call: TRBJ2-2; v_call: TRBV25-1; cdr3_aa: CASSPLTGGAGELFF; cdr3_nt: TGTGCCAGCAGTCCACTTACCGGCGGGGCCGGGGAGCTGTTTTTT
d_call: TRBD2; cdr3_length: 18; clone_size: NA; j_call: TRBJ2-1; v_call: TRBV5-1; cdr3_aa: CASHRGPSPSGVLNEQFF; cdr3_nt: TGCGCCAGCCACCGGGGACCGAGTCCTAGCGGAGTCCTCAATGAGCAGTTCTTC
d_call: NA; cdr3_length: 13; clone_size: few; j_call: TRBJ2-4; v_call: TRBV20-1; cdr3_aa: CSLQGLAKNIQYF; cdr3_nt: TGCAGTCTACAGGGCCTAGCCAAAAACATTCAGTACTTC
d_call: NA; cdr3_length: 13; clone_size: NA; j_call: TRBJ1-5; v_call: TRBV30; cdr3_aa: CACQQGYNQPQHF; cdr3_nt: TGTGCCTGCCAACAGGGCTACAATCAGCCCCAGCATTTT
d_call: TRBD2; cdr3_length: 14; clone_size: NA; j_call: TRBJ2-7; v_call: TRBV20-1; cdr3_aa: CSAPQAGSSYEQYF; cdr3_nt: TGCAGTGCTCCTCAAGCGGGGTCCTCCTACGAGCAGTACTTC
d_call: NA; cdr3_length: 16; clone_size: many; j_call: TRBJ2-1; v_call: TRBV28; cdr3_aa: CASSSLDASSYNEQFF; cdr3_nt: TGTGCCAGCAGTTCTCTGGACGCCAGCTCCTACAATGAGCAGTTCTTC
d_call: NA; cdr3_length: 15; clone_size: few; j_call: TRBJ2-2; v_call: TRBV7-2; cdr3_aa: CASSTQGRDTGELFF; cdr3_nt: TGTGCCAGCAGTACACAGGGTCGGGACACCGGGGAGCTGTTTTTT
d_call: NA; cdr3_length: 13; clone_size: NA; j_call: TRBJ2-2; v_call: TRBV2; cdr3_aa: CASSSRQTGELFF; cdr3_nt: TGTGCCAGCAGTTCGAGACAGACCGGGGAGCTGTTTTTT
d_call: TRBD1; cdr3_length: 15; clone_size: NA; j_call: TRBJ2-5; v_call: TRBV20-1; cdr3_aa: CSASNVDRGWETQYF; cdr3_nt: TGCAGTGCTAGTAATGTCGACAGGGGGTGGGAGACCCAGTACTTC
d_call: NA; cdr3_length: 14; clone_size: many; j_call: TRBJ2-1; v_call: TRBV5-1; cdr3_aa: CASSLVGQYNEQFF; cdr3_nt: TGCGCCAGCAGCTTGGTAGGGCAGTACAATGAGCAGTTCTTC
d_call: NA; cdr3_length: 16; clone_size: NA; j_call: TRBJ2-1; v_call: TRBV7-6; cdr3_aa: CASSKGLSSSYNEQFF; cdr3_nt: TGTGCCAGCAGCAAGGGACTGTCCAGCTCCTACAATGAGCAGTTCTTC
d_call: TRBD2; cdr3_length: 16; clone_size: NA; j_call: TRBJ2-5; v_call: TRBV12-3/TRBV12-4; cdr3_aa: CASSKIIGTTQETQYF; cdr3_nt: TGTGCCAGCAGCAAAATCATCGGGACTACCCAAGAGACCCAGTACTTC
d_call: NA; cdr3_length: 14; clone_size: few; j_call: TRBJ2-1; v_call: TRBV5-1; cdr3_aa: CASSAGDSAHEQFF; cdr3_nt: TGCGCCAGCAGTGCAGGAGATTCGGCGCATGAGCAGTTCTTC
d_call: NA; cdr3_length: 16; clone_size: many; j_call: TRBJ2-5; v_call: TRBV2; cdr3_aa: CASSENAGPRNGAQYF; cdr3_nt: TGTGCCAGCAGTGAAAATGCGGGTCCCCGCAACGGGGCCCAGTACTTC
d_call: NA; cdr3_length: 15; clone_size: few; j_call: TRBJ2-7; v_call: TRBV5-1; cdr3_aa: CASSLVTGSSYEQYF; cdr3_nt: TGCGCCAGCAGCTTGGTAACAGGGAGCTCCTACGAGCAGTACTTC
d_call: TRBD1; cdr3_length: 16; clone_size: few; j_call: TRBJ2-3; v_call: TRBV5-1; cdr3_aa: CASSLADRTSTDTQYF; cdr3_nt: TGCGCCAGCAGCCTCGCGGACAGGACTAGCACAGATACGCAGTATTTT
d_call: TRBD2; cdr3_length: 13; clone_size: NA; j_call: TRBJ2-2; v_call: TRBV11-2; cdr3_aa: CASGGSQPGELFF; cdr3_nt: TGTGCCAGCGGCGGGAGTCAACCCGGGGAGCTGTTTTTT
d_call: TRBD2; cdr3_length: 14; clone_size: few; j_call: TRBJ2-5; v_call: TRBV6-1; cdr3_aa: CASSLIGEGETQYF; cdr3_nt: TGTGCCAGCAGCCTTATTGGGGAGGGAGAGACCCAGTACTTC
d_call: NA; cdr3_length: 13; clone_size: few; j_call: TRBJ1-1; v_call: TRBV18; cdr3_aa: CASSLGLDTEAFF; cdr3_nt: TGTGCCAGCTCACTGGGTTTAGACACTGAAGCTTTCTTT
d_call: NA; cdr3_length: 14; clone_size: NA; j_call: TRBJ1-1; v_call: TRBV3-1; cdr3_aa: CTSSVGVKNTEAFF; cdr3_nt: TGTACCAGCAGCGTGGGAGTTAAGAACACTGAAGCTTTCTTT
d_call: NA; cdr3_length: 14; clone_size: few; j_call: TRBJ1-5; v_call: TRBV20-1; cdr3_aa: CSARTGITNQPQHF; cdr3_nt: TGCAGTGCCCGAACAGGGATAACGAATCAGCCCCAGCATTTT
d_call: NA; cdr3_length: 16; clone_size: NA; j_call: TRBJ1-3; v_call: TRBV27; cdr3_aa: CASSLKTPAAGNTIYF; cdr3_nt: TGTGCCAGCAGCCTTAAGACACCGGCGGCTGGAAACACCATATATTTT
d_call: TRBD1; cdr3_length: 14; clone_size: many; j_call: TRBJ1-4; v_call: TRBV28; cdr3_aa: CASSETGSNEKLFF; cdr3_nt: TGTGCCAGCAGTGAGACAGGGTCTAATGAAAAACTGTTTTTT
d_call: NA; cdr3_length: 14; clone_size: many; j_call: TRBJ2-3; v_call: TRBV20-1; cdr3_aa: CSAQRREGTDTQYF; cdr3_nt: TGCAGTGCTCAGAGAAGGGAGGGCACAGATACGCAGTATTTT
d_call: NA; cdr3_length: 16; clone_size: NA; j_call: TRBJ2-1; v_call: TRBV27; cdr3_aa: CATCAYWTDGDGEQFF; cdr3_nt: TGTGCCACCTGTGCCTATTGGACCGATGGTGATGGTGAGCAGTTCTTC
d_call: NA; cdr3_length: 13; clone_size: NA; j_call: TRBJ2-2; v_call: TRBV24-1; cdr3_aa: CATSPAGTGELFF; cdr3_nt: TGTGCCACCAGTCCAGCCGGTACCGGGGAGCTGTTTTTT
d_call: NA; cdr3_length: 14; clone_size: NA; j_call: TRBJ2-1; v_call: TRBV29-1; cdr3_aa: CSVVGGASYNEQFF; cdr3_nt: TGCAGCGTTGTCGGTGGTGCGTCCTACAATGAGCAGTTCTTC
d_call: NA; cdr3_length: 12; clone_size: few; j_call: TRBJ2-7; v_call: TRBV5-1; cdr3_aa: CASREQSYEQYF; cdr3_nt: TGCGCCTCCCGGGAACAATCCTACGAGCAGTACTTC
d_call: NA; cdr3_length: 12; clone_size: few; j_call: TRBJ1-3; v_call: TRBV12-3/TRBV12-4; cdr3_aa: CATSYSGNTIYF; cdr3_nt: TGTGCCACCAGTTACTCTGGAAACACCATATATTTT
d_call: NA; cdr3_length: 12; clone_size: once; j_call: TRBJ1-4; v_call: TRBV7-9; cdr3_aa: CASSLGAEKLFF; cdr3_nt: TGTGCCAGCAGCTTGGGTGCTGAAAAACTGTTTTTT
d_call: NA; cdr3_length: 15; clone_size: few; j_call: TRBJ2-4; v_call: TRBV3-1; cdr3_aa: CASSQVGRIKNIQYF; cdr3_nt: TGTGCCAGCAGCCAAGTCGGAAGGATCAAAAACATTCAGTACTTC
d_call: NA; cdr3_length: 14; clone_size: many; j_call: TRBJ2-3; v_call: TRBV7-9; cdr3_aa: CASSFQGSTDTQYF; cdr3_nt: TGTGCCAGCAGCTTCCAGGGTAGCACAGATACGCAGTATTTT
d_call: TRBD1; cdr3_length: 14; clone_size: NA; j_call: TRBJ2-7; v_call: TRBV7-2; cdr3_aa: CASSMTGGPYEQYF; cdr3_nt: TGTGCCAGTAGTATGACAGGGGGACCCTACGAGCAGTACTTC
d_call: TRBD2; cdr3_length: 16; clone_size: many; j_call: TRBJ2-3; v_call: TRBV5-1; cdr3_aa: CASSLATSGTTDTQYF; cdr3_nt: TGCGCCAGCAGCTTGGCGACTAGCGGAACCACAGATACGCAGTATTTT
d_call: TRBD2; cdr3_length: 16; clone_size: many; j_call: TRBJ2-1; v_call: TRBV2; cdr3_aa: CASRGTSGSSYNEQFF; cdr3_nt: TGTGCCAGCAGAGGGACTAGCGGGAGCTCCTACAATGAGCAGTTCTTC
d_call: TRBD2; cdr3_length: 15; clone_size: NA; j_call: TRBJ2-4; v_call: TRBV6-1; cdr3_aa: CASTPSGSLLGIQYF; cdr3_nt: TGTGCCAGCACGCCTAGCGGGAGCCTTCTGGGCATTCAGTACTTC
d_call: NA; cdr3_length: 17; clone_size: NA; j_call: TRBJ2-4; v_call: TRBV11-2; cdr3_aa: CASSLAPIGGGKNIQYF; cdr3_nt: TGTGCCAGCAGCTTAGCCCCGATAGGGGGTGGCAAAAACATTCAGTACTTC
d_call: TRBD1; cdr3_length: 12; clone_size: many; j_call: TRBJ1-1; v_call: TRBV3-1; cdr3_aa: CASSRTGEEAFF; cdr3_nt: TGTGCCAGCAGCCGGACAGGGGAAGAAGCTTTCTTT
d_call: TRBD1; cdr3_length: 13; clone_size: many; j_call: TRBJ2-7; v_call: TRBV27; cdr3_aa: CASSLEGAHEQYF; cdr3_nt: TGTGCCAGCAGTTTAGAGGGGGCCCACGAGCAGTACTTC
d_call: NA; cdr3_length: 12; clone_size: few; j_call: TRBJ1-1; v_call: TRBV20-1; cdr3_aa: CSALDTNTEAFF; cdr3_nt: TGCAGTGCTTTAGACACGAACACTGAAGCTTTCTTT
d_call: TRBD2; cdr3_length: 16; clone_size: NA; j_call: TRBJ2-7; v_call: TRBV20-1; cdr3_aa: CSARNYIAGPSYEQYF; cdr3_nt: TGCAGTGCTAGAAATTATATAGCGGGACCCTCCTACGAGCAGTACTTC
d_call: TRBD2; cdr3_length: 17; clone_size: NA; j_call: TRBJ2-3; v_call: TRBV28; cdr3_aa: CASSLPSLAGAKREQYF; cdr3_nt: TGTGCCAGCAGTTTACCCTCGCTAGCGGGAGCTAAACGAGAGCAGTATTTT
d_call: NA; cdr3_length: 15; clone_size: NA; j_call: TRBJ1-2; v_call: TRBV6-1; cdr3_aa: CASSEALGLGYGYTF; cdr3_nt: TGTGCCAGCAGTGAAGCCCTCGGGTTGGGGTATGGCTACACCTTC
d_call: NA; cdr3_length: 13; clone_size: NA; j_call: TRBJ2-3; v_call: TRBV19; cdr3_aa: CASSTRETDTQYF; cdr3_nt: TGTGCCAGTAGTACACGAGAGACAGATACGCAGTATTTT
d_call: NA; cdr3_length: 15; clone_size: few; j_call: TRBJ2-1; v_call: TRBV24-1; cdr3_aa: CATSALGTQGNEQFF; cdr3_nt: TGTGCCACCAGCGCCCTTGGGACCCAGGGGAATGAGCAGTTCTTC
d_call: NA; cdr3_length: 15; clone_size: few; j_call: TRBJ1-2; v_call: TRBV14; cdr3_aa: CASSQDLGGFYGYTF; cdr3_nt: TGTGCCAGCAGCCAAGATCTGGGGGGGTTCTATGGCTACACCTTC
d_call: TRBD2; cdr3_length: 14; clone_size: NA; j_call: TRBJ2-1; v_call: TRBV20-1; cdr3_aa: CSASGLAGGNEQFF; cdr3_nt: TGCAGTGCTAGTGGACTAGCGGGAGGGAATGAGCAGTTCTTC
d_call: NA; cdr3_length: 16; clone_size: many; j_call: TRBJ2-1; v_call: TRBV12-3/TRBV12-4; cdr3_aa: CASTGGGTESYNEQFF; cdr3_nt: TGTGCCAGCACAGGAGGCGGGACAGAGTCCTACAATGAGCAGTTCTTC
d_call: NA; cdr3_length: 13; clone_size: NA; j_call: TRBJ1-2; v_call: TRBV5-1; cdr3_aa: CASSFDGVYGYTF; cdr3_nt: TGCGCCAGCAGCTTTGACGGGGTCTATGGCTACACCTTC
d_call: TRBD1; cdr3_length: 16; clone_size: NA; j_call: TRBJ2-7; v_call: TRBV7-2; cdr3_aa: CASSLRPGQGNYEQYF; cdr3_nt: TGTGCCAGCAGCTTACGACCGGGACAGGGGAACTACGAGCAGTACTTC
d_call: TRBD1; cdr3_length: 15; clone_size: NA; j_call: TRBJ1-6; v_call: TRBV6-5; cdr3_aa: CASSYRGQNNSPLHF; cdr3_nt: TGTGCCAGCAGTTATAGGGGACAGAATAATTCACCCCTCCACTTT
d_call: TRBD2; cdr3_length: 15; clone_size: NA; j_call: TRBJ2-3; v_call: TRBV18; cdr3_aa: CASSDPGGSTDTQYF; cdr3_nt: TGTGCCAGCTCCGACCCGGGGGGATCCACAGATACGCAGTATTTT
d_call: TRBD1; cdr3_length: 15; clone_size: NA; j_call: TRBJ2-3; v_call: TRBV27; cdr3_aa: CACSLRDRGRGTQYF; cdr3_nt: TGTGCCTGCAGCCTCCGGGACAGGGGGCGCGGTACGCAGTATTTT